This T cell receptor (beta chain) is from a study of beta chain features in type 1 diabetes. Overall study findings and caveats: Shorter templates may be favored by PCR, equally so in patients and controls. For type 1 diabetes patients, VDJ junctions showed fewer insertions and more deletions.

In regard to this clone: Its antigen is unidentified. Distinct nucleotide sequences in the sample also encode this CDR3.

Of the isolated RNA, all was reverse transcribed, and so the sequenced material was expressed TCRB transcripts. The data were produced by immunoSEQ multiplex PCR, yet TCRdb's version contains in-frame clones alone and is incomplete. Of a few hundred thousand clones in the sample, about 14% are singletons; the top ten hold about 0.02%. A CD45RO/CCR7/CD25/CD127/CD95/CD27 panel sorted naive, central memory, regulatory and stem cell-like memory CD4+ cells. Sequencing was performed on naive CD4+ T cells from blood. The receptor was derived from a woman under 30 in good health.

The CDR3 DNA follows: TGCAGCGTGGGGACAGGGGATCAGCCCCAGCATTTT. It encodes CSVGTGDQPQHF. This chain connects TRBV29-1 to TRBJ1-5; TRBD1 matches 10 bases. V lost 6 bases to trimming and J lost 5 bases; unmatched junction nucleotides: 1. Germline assignment: CDR1 SQVTM and CDR2 ANQGSEA. The CDR3 consists of 12 residues.